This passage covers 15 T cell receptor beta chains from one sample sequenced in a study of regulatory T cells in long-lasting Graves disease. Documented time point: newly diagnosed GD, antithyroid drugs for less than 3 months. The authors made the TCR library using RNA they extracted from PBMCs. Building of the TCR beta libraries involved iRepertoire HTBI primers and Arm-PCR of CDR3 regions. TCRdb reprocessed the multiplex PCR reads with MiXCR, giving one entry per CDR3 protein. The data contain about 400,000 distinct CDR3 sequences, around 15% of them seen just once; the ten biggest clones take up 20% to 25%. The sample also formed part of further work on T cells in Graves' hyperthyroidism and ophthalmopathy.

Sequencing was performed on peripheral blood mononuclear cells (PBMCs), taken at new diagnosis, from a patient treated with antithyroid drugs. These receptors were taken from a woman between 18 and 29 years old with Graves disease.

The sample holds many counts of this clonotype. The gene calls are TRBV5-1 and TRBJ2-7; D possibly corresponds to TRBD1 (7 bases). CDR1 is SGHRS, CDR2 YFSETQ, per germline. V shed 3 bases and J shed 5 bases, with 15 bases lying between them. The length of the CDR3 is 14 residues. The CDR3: CASSSRQGLDEQYF. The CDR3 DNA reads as TGCGCCAGCAGCTCCCGACAGGGACTTGACGAGCAGTACTTC.

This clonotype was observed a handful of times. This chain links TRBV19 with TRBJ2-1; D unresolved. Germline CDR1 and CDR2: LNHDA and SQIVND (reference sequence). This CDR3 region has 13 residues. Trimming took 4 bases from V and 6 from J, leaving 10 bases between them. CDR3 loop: CASSTTLRNEQFF. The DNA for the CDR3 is TGTGCCAGTAGTACCACTTTGCGCAATGAGCAGTTCTTC. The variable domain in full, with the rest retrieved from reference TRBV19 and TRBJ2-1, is DGGITQSPKYLFRKEGQNVTLSCEQNLNHDAMYWYRQDPGQGLRLIYYSQIVNDFQKGDIAEGYSVSREKKESFPLTVTSAQKNPTAFYLCASSTTLRNEQFFGPGTRLTVL.

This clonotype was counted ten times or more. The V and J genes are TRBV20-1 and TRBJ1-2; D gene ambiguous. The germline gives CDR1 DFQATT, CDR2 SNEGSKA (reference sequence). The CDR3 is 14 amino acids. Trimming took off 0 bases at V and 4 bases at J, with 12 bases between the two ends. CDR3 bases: TGCAGTGCTAGAGATTTAGCAGGCATCTATGGCTACACCTTC. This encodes CSARDLAGIYGYTF.

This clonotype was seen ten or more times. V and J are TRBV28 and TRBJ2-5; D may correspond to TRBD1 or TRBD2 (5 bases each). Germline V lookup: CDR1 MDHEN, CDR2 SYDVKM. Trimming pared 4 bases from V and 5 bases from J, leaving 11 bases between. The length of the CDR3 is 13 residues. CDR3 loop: CASSWAGTETQYF. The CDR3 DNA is TGTGCCAGCAGTTGGGCAGGGACGGAGACCCAGTACTTC.

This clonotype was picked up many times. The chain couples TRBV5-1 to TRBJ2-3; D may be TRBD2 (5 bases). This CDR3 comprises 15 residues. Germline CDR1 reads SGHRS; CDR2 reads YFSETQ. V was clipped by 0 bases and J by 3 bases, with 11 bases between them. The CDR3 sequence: CASSLAPGRTDTQYF. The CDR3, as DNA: TGCGCCAGCAGCTTGGCCCCGGGAAGGACAGATACGCAGTATTTT.

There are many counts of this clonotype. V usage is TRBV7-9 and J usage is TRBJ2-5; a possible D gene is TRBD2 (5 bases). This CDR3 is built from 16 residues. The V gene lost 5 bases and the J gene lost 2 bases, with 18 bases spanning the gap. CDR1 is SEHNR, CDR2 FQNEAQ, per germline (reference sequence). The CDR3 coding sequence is TGTGCCAGCAGCCCAGGCCCCCGGACGGGGCAAGAGACCCAGTACTTC. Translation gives CASSPGPRTGQETQYF.

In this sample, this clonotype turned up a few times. The CDR3 is CASSLSLGRSGYTF. The DNA for the CDR3 is TGTGCCAGCAGTTTATCTCTGGGAAGGAGTGGCTACACCTTC. The chain combines TRBV28 with TRBJ1-2, with no clear D. The CDR3 is 14 amino acids. From germline, CDR1 is MDHEN and CDR2 SYDVKM. V dropped 1 base and J dropped 7 bases, with 13 bases sitting between them.

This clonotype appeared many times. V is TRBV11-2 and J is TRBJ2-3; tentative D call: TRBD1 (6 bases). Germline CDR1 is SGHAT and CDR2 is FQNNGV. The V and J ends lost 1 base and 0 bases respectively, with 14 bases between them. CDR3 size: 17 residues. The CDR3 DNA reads TGTGCCAGCAGCTTAGTCGGCGCAGGGGTCAGCACAGATACGCAGTATTTT. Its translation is CASSLVGAGVSTDTQYF. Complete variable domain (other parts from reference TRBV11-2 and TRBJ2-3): EAGVAQSPRYKIIEKRQSVAFWCNPISGHATLYWYQQILGQGPKLLIQFQNNGVVDDSQLPKDRFSAERLKGVDSTLKIQPAKLEDSAVYLCASSLVGAGVSTDTQYFGPGTRLTVL.

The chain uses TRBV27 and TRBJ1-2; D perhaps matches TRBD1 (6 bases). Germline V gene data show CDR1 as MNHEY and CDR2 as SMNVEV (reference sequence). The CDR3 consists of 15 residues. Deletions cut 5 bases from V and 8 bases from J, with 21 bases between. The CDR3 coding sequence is TGTGCCAGCAGTCCCATAGATGCGGACAGCACCGGCTACACCTTC. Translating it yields CASSPIDADSTGYTF.

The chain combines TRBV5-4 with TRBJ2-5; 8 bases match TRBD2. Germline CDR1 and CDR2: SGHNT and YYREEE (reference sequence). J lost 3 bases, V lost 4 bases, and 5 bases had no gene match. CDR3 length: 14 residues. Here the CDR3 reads CASSVGGAKETQYF. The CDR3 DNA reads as TGTGCCAGCAGCGTCGGGGGGGCAAAAGAGACCCAGTACTTC.

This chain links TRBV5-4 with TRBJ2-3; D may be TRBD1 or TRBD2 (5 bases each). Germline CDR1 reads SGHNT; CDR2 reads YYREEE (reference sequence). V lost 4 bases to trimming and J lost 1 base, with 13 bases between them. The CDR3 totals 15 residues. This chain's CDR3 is CASSVPGRGTDTQYF. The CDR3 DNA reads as TGTGCCAGCAGCGTCCCGGGGCGCGGCACAGATACGCAGTATTTT.

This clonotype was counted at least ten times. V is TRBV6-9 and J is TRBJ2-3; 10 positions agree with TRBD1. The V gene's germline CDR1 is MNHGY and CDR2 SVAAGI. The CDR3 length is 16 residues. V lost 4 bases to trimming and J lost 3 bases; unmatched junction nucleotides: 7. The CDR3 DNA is TGTGCCAGCAGTTCGTCACCGGGACAGGGGACAGATACGCAGTATTTT. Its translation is CASSSSPGQGTDTQYF.

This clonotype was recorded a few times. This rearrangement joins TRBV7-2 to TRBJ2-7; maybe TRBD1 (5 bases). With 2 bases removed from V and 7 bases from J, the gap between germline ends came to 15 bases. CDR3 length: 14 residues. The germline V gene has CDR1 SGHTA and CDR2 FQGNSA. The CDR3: CASSLPKLQGEQYF. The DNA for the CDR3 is TGTGCCAGCAGCTTACCCAAACTCCAGGGTGAGCAGTACTTC.

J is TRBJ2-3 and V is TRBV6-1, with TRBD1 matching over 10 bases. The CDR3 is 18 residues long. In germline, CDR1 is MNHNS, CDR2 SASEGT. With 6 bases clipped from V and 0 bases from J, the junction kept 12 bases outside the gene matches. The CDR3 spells CASSLGQGGWSSTDTQYF. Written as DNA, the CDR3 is TGTGCCAGCAGCTTAGGACAGGGGGGCTGGTCTAGCACAGATACGCAGTATTTT.

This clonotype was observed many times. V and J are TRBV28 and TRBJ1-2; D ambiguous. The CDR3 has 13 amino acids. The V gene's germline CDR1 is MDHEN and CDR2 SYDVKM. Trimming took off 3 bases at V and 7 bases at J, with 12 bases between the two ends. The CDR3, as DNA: TGTGCCAGCAGTTTGGGAGCCCCTATTGGCTACACCTTC. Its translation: CASSLGAPIGYTF.